This T cell receptor (beta chain) was captured by sequencing in a study of monozygotic twins with inflammatory bowel disease. General study findings and limits: Whether twins were concordant or discordant made no difference to repertoire similarity, possibly from limited power.

There are 13 residues in the CDR3. Looked up from germline, CDR1 is SGDLS and CDR2 is YYNGEE. With respect to this clonotype: Its specificity is not known.

TCRdb reworked the 5' RACE reads into one entry per CDR3 protein, no DNA. This sample carries 350,000 to 500,000 distinct CDR3 sequences, with more than 2% going to the ten biggest clones. This clonotype originated in a human donor with ulcerative colitis or Crohn's disease, or a healthy co-twin of an affected twin (not recorded which). The rearrangement links TRBV9 to TRBJ1-6. Sequenced sample: blood. The CDR3 loop is CASSVEANSPLHF.